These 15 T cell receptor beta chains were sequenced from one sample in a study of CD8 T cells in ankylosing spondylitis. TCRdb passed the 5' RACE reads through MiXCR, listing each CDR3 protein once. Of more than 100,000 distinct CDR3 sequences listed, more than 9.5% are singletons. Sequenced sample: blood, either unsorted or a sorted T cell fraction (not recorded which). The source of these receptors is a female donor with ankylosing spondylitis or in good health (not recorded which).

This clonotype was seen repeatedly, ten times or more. The CDR3 coding sequence is TGTGCCAGCAGCTTAGACGGCTATGGCTACACCTTC. Amino acids: CASSLDGYGYTF. The chain links TRBV11-2 to TRBJ1-2; D is undetermined. This CDR3 contains 12 residues. V was cut by 0 bases and J by 4 bases, with 3 bases left in between. Germline values: CDR1 SGHAT, CDR2 FQNNGV.

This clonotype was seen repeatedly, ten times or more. This CDR3 is CASSLGSGPAGGYEQFF. CDR3 nucleotides: TGCGCCAGCAGCTTGGGTTCGGGTCCAGCGGGGGGATATGAGCAGTTCTTC. The chain uses TRBV5-1 and TRBJ2-1; TRBD2 matches 9 bases. The J segment lost 8 bases and the V segment lost 0 bases, leaving 12 bases of the junction unmatched. The germline V gene has CDR1 SGHRS and CDR2 YFSETQ. This CDR3 has 17 amino acids.

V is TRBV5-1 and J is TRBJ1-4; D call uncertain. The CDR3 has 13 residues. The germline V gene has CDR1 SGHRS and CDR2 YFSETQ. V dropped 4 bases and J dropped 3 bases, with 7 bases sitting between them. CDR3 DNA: TGCGCCAGCAGCATCGGACCTAATGAAAAACTGTTTTTT. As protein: CASSIGPNEKLFF.

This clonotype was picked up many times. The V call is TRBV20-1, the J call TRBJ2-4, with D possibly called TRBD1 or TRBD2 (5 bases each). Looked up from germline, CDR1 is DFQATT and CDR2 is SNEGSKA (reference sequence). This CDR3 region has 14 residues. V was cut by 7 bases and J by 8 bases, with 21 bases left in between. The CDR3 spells CSVIGGALRDIQYF. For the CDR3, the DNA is TGCAGTGTTATAGGAGGAGCCCTCAGGGACATTCAGTACTTC.

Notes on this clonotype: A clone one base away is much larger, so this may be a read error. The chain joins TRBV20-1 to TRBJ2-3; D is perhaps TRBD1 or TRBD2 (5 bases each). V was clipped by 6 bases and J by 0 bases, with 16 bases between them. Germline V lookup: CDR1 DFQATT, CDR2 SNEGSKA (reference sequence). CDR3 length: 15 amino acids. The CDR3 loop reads CSAPLRWGSTDTQYF. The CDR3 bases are TGCAGTGCCCCCCTCAGGTGGGGGAGCACAGATACGCAGTATTTT.

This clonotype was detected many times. CDR3 sequence reads: CASSFSGTTNEKLFF. The DNA for the CDR3 is TGCGCCAGCAGCTTCTCCGGGACAACTAATGAAAAACTGTTTTTT. The chain links TRBV5-1 to TRBJ1-4; D is unresolved. Trimming stripped 2 bases from V and 0 bases from J, with 8 bases between. This CDR3 is 15 amino acids long. Germline CDR1 is SGHRS and CDR2 is YFSETQ. The whole variable domain, filled in from reference TRBV5-1 and TRBJ1-4, reads KAGVTQTPRYLIKTRGQQVTLSCSPISGHRSVSWYQQTPGQGLQFLFEYFSETQRNKGNFPGRFSGRQFSNSRSEMNVSTLELGDSALYLCASSFSGTTNEKLFFGSGTQLSVL.

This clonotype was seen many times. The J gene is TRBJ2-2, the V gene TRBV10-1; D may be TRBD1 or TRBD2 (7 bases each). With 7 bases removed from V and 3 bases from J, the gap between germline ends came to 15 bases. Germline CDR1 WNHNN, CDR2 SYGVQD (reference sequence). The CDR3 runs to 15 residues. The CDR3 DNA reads TGCGCCAGCACGCTGACAGGGAGGGACACCGGGGAGCTGTTTTTT. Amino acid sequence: CASTLTGRDTGELFF.

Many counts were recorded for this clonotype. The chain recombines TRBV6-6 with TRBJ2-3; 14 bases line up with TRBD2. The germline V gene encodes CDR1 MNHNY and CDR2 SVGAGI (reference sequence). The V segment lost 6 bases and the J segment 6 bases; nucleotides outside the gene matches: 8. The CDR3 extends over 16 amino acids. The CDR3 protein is CASSAGTSGRGDTQYF. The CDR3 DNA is TGTGCCAGCAGCGCAGGGACTAGCGGGAGAGGGGATACGCAGTATTTT.

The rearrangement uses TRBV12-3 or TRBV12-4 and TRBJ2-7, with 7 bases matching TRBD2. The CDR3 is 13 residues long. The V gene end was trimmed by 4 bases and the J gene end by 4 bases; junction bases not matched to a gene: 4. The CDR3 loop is CASSYAGVYEQYF. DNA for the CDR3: TGTGCCAGCAGTTATGCGGGAGTATACGAGCAGTACTTC.

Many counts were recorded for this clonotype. The CDR3 protein is CASRARGGELFF. CDR3 DNA sequence: TGTGCCAGCAGGGCCCGAGGAGGGGAGCTGTTTTTT. The chain combines TRBV12-3 or TRBV12-4 with TRBJ2-2; no firm D call. Trimming took 6 bases from V and 8 from J, leaving 10 bases between them. This CDR3 is 12 amino acids long.

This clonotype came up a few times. The CDR3: CASSLIVRANDEQFF. The CDR3 coding sequence is TGCGCCAGCAGCTTGATTGTCCGGGCGAACGATGAGCAGTTCTTC. The chain has TRBV5-1 and TRBJ2-1; D call uncertain. CDR3 length equals 15 residues. V lost 1 base to trimming and J lost 8 bases, with 16 bases between them. CDR1 is SGHRS and CDR2 is YFSETQ in the germline V gene.

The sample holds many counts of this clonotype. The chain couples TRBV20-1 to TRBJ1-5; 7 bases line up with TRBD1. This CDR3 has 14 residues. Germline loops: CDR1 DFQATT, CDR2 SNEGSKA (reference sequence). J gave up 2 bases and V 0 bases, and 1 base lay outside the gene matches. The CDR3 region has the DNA TGCAGTGCTAGAGATGGACAGGGCAATCAGCCCCAGCATTTT. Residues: CSARDGQGNQPQHF.

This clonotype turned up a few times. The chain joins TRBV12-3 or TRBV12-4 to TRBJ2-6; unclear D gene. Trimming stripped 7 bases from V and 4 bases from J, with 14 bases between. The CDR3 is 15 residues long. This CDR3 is CASTPSGSGANVLTF. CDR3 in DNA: TGTGCCAGCACCCCTAGTGGTTCAGGGGCCAACGTCCTGACTTTC.

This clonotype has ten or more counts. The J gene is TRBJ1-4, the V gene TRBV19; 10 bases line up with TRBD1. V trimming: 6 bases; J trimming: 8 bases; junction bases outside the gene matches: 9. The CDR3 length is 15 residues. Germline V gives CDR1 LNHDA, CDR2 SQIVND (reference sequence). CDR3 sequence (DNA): TGTGCCAGTAGGCCGAGAGGGACAGGGGAGGAAAAACTGTTTTTT. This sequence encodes CASRPRGTGEEKLFF.

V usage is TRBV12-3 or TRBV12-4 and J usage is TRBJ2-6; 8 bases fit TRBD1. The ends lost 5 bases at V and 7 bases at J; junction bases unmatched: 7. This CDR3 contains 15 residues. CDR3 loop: CASSPQGAEANVLTF. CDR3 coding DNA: TGTGCCAGCAGTCCGCAGGGGGCAGAAGCCAACGTCCTGACTTTC.